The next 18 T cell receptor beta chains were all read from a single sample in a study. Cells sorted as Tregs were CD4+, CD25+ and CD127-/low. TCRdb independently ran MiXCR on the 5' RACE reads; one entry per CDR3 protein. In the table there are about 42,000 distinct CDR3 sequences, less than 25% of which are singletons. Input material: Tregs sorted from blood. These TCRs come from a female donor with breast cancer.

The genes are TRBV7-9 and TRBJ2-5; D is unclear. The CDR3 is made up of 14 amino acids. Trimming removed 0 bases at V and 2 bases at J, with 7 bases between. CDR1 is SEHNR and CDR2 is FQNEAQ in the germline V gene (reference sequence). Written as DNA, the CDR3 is TGTGCCAGCAGCTTAGCGGGCAGACAAGAGACCCAGTACTTC. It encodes CASSLAGRQETQYF.

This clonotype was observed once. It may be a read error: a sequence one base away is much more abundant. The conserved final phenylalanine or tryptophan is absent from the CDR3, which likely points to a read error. The CDR3 loop reads CASSLSPGELFC. CDR3 in DNA: TGTGCCAGCAGTTTATCTCCCGGGGAGCTGTTTTGT. The chain joins TRBV27 to TRBJ2-2; no clear D. The germline gives CDR1 MNHEY, CDR2 SMNVEV (reference sequence). There are 12 residues in the CDR3. V lost 0 bases, J lost 6 bases, and 2 bases lay in between.

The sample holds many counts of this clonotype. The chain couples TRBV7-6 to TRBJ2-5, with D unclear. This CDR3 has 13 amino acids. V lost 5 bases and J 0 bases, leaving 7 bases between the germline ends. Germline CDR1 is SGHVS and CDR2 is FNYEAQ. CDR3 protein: CASSLTHQETQYF. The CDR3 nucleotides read TGTGCCAGCAGCCTTACCCACCAAGAGACCCAGTACTTC.

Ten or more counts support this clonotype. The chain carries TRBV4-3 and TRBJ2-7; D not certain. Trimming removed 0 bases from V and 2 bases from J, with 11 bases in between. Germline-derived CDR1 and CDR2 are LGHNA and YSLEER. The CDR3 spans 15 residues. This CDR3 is CASSQDKGVAYEQYF. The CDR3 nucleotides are TGCGCCAGCAGCCAAGACAAGGGTGTAGCCTACGAGCAGTACTTC.

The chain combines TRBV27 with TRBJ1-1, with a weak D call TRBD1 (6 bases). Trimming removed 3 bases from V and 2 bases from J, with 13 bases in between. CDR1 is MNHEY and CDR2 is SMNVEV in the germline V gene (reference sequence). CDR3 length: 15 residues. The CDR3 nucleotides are TGTGCCAGCAGTTTGATACAGGGATTAAACACTGAAGCTTTCTTT. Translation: CASSLIQGLNTEAFF.

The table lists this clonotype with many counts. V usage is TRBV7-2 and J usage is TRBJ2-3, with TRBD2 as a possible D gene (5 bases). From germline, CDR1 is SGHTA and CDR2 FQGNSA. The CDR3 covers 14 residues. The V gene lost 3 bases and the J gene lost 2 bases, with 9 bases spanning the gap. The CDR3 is CASSFWGVTDTQYF. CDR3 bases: TGTGCCAGCAGCTTTTGGGGAGTCACAGATACGCAGTATTTT. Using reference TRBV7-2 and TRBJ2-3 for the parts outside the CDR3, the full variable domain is GAGVSQSPSNKVTEKGKDVELRCDPISGHTALYWYRQSLGQGLEFLIYFQGNSAPDKSGLPSDRFSAERTGGSVSTLTIQRTQQEDSAVYLCASSFWGVTDTQYFGPGTRLTVL.

The CDR3 DNA sequence: TGCGCCAGCAGCTTTATGGACAGGGGAGTTGGCTACACCTTC. It encodes CASSFMDRGVGYTF. The genes are TRBV5-1 and TRBJ1-2; TRBD1 aligns across 9 bases. Germline lookup yields CDR1 SGHRS and CDR2 YFSETQ. This CDR3 contains 14 residues. The V and J ends lost 2 bases and 7 bases, in that order; junction bases with no gene match: 6.

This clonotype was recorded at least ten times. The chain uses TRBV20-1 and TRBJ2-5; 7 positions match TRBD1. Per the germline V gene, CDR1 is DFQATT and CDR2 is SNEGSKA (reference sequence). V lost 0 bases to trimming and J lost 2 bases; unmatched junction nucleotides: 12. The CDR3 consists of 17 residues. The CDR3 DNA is TGCAGTGCTAGAGATCCAGGGGACAGCCACTATCAAGAGACCCAGTACTTC. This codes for CSARDPGDSHYQETQYF.

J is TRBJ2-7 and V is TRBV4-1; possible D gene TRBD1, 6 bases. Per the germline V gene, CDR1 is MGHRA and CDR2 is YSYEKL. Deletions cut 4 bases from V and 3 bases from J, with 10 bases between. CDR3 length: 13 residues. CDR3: CASSRTVYYEQYF. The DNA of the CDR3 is TGCGCCAGCAGCCGGACAGTCTACTACGAGCAGTACTTC.

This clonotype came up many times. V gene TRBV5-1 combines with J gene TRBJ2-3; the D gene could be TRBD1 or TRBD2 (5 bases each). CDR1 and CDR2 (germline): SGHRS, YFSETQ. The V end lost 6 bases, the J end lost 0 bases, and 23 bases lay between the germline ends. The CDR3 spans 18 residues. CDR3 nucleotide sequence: TGCGCCAGCACTCTGAGGGGTTCGGTGGGGTCTAGCACAGATACGCAGTATTTT. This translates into CASTLRGSVGSSTDTQYF.

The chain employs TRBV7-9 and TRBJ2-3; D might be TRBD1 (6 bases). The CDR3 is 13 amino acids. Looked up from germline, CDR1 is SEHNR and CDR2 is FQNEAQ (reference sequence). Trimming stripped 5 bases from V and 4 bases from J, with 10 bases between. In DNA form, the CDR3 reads TGTGCCAGCAGCACAGGGTTTTCAGATACGCAGTATTTT. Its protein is CASSTGFSDTQYF.

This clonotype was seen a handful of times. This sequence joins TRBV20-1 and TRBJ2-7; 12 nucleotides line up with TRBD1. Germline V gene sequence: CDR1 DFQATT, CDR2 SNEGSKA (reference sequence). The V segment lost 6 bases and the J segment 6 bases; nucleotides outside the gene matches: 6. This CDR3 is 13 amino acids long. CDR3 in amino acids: CSAPPGQGAEQYF. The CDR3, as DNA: TGCAGTGCGCCACCGGGACAGGGGGCCGAGCAGTACTTC.

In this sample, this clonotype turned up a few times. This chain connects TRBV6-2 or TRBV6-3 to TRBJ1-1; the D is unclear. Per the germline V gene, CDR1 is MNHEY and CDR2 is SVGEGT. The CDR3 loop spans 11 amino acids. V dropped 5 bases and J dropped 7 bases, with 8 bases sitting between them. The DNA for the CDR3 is TGTGCCAGCAGTCGGACCTATGAAGCTTTCTTT. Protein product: CASSRTYEAFF.

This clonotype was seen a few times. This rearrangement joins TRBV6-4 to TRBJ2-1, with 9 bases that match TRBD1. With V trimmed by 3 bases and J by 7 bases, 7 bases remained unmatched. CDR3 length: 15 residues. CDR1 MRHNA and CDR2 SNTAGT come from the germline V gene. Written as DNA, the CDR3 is TGTGCCAGCAGTGAAACGGGACAGGGAGGAAATGAGCAGTTCTTC. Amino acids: CASSETGQGGNEQFF.

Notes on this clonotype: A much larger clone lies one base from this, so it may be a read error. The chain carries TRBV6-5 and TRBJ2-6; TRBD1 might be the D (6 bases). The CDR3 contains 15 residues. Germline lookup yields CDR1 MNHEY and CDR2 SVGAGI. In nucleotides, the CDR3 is TGTGCCGGCAGTGAAACAGGGTCTGGGGCCAACGTCCTGACTTTC. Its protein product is CAGSETGSGANVLTF.

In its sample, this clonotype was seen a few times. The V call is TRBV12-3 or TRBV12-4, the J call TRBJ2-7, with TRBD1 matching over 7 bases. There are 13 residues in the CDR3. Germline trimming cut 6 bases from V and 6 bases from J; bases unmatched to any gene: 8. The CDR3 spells CASRGTDEIEQYF. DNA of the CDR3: TGTGCCAGCAGGGGGACAGATGAAATCGAGCAGTACTTC.

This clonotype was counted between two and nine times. CDR3 region: CSARDRLGGLREQYF. CDR3 bases: TGCAGTGCTAGAGACCGGCTTGGGGGATTAAGAGAGCAGTACTTC. This chain uses TRBV20-1 with TRBJ2-7; D may be TRBD1 or TRBD2 (5 bases each). Germline V gene lookup returns CDR1 DFQATT and CDR2 SNEGSKA (reference sequence). V was trimmed by 0 bases and J by 7 bases, leaving 19 bases between them. The CDR3 contains 15 residues.

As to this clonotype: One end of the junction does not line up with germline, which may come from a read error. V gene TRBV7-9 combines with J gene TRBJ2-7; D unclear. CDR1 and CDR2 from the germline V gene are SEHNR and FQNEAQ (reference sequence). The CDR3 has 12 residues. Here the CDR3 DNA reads TGTGCCAACAGCTTAGCCTCCCACGAGCAGTACTTC. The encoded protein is CANSLASHEQYF.